The clone carrying this T cell receptor (beta chain) was picked up a small number of times. This sample was included in a study of blood T cell repertoires in COVID-19. The repertoire was sequenced with immunoSEQ multiplex PCR; TCRdb's copy has only in-frame clones and lacks some. The sample carries 150,000 to 200,000 clones, 80% to 85% recorded once. Germline loops: CDR1 LNHDA, CDR2 SQIVND (reference sequence). The germline V and J ends were trimmed by 3 bases and 5 bases, with 14 bases remaining between them. This CDR3 region has 14 residues. This receptor was identified in a man aged 70 or older with active or convalescent COVID-19. V usage is TRBV19 and J usage is TRBJ2-7; TRBD2 might be the D (6 bases). Source material: peripheral blood. The CDR3 nucleotides are TGTGCCAGTAGTATGGGGGGAAAGAGTCACGAGCAGTACTTC. Protein product: CASSMGGKSHEQYF.